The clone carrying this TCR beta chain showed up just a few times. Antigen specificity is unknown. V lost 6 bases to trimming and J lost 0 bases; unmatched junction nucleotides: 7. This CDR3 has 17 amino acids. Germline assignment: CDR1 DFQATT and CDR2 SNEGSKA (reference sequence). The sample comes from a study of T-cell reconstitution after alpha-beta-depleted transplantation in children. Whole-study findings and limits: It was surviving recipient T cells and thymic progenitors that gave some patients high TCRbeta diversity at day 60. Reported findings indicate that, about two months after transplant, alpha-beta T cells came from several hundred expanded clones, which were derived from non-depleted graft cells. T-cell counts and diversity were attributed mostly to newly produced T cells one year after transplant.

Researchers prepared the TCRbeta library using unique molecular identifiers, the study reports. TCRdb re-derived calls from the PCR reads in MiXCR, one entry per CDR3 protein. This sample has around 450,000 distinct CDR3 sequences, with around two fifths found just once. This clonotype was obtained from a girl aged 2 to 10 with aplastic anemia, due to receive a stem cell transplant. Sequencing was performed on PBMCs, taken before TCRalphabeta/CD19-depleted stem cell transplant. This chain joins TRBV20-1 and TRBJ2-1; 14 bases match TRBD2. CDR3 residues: CSAMGTSGRISYNEQFF. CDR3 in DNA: TGCAGTGCGATGGGGACTAGCGGGAGAATCTCCTACAATGAGCAGTTCTTC.